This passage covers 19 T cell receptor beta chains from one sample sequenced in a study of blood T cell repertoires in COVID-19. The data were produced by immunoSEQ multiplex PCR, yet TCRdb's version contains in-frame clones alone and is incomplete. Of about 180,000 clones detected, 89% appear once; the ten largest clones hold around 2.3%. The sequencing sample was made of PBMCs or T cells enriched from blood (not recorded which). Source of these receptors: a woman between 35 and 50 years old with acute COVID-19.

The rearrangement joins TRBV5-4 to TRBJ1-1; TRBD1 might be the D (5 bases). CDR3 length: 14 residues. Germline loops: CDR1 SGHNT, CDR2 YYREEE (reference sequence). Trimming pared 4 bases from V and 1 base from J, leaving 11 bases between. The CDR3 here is CASSTGLSNTEAFF. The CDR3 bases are TGTGCCAGCAGCACGGGACTCTCGAACACTGAAGCTTTCTTT. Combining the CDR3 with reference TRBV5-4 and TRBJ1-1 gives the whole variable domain ETGVTQSPTHLIKTRGQQVTLRCSSQSGHNTVSWYQQALGQGPQFIFQYYREEENGRGNFPPRFSGLQFPNYSSELNVNALELDDSALYLCASSTGLSNTEAFFGQGTRLTVV.

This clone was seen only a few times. The CDR3, as DNA: TGTGCCACGGGGGACACCGGGGAGCTGTTTTTT. Translation: CATGDTGELFF. The genes are TRBV6-6 and TRBJ2-2; TRBD2 might be the D (6 bases). CDR3 length equals 11 residues. Trimming shortened V by 10 bases and J by 3 bases, and 6 bases separated the two germline ends. In germline, CDR1 is MNHNY, CDR2 SVGAGI (reference sequence).

DNA of the CDR3: TGTGCCAGCAGTGGACTAGCGGGGGCAAGCTACAATGAGCAGTTCTTC. Encoded protein: CASSGLAGASYNEQFF. The chain combines TRBV3-1 (or the pseudogene TRBV3-2) with TRBJ2-1; TRBD2 agrees at 13 bases. Germline V gene lookup returns CDR1 LGHDT and CDR2 YNNKEL (reference sequence). The CDR3 is 16 amino acids. V was clipped by 6 bases and J by 3 bases; unmatched bases: 5.

In DNA, the CDR3 is TGTGCCAGCAGCTTGAAGTGGGAGAGGCAAAATGAGCAGTTCTTC. It codes for CASSLKWERQNEQFF. The V gene is TRBV5-4, the J gene TRBJ2-1; TRBD2 might be the D (5 bases). Per the germline V gene, CDR1 is SGHNT and CDR2 is YYREEE (reference sequence). This CDR3 is built from 15 residues. Deletions cut 1 base from V and 7 bases from J, with 15 bases between. Full variable domain (remainder filled in from reference TRBV5-4 and TRBJ2-1): ETGVTQSPTHLIKTRGQQVTLRCSSQSGHNTVSWYQQALGQGPQFIFQYYREEENGRGNFPPRFSGLQFPNYSSELNVNALELDDSALYLCASSLKWERQNEQFFGPGTRLTVL.

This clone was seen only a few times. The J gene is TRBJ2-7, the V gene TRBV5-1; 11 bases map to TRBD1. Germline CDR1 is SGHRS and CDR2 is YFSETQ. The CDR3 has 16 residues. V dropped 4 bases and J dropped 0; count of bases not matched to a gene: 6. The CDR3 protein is CASSKDRGRVSYEQYF. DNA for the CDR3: TGCGCCAGCAGCAAGGACAGGGGGCGAGTCTCCTACGAGCAGTACTTC. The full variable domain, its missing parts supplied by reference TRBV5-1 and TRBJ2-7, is KAGVTQTPRYLIKTRGQQVTLSCSPISGHRSVSWYQQTPGQGLQFLFEYFSETQRNKGNFPGRFSGRQFSNSRSEMNVSTLELGDSALYLCASSKDRGRVSYEQYFGPGTRLTVT.

The CDR3 region is CSAGDRGSPFF. CDR3 in DNA: TGCAGTGCTGGGGACAGGGGGTCTCCGTTCTTC. The chain recombines TRBV20-1 with TRBJ2-1; 11 bases are shared with TRBD1. CDR3 length: 11 residues. With V trimmed by 5 bases and J by 15 bases, 6 bases remained unmatched. The V gene's germline CDR1 is DFQATT and CDR2 SNEGSKA (reference sequence).

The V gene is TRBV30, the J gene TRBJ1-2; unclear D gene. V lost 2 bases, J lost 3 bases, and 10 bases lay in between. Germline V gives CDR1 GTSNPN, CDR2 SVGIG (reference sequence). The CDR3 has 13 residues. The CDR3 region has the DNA TGTGCCTGGAGTACCCAGGACTACTATGGCTACACCTTC. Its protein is CAWSTQDYYGYTF.

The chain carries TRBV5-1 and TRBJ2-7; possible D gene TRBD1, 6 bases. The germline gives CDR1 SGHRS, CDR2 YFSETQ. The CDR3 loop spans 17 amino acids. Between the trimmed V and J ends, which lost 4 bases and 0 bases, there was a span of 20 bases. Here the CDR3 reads CASSPTTGIEGSYEQYF. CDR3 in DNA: TGCGCCAGCAGCCCAACGACAGGTATAGAGGGCTCCTACGAGCAGTACTTC.

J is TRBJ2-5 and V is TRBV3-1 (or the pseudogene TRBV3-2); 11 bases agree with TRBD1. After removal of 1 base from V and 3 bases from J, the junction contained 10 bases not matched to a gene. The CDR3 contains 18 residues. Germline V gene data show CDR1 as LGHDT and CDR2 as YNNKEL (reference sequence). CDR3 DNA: TGTGCCAGCAGCCAAGTTACAGGCCGGGGACAGGGGGAAGAGACCCAGTACTTC. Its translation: CASSQVTGRGQGEETQYF.

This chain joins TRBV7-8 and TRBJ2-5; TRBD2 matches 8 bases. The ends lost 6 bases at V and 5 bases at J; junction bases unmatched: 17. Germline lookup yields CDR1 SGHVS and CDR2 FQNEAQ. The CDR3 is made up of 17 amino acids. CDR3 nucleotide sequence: TGTGCCAGCAGTTACCGACCGACCGGGGGGGCGCCCGAGACCCAGTACTTC. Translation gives CASSYRPTGGAPETQYF.

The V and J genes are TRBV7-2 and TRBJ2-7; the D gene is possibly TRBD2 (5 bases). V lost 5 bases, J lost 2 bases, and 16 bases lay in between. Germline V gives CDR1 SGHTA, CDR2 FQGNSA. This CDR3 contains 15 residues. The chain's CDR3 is CASSQFKRPTYEQYF. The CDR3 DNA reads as TGTGCCAGCAGCCAGTTTAAGCGGCCTACCTACGAGCAGTACTTC.

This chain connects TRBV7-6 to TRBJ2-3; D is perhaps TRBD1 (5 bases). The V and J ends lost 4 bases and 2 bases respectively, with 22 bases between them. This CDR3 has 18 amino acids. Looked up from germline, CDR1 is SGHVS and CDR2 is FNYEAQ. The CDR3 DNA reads TGTGCCAGCAGCTCCAGCCTTTGGACAAGCAGGGACACAGATACGCAGTATTTT. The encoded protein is CASSSSLWTSRDTDTQYF.

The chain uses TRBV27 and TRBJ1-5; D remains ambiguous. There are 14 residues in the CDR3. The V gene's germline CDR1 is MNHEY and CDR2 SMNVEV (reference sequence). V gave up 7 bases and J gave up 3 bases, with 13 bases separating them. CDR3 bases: TGTGCCAGCAAGTTGTGGCAGGTCAATCAGCCCCAGCATTTT. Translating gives CASKLWQVNQPQHF.

The CDR3 coding sequence is TGTGCCAGCAGCCCGATCGGACAGGGCGGCGAGCAGTACTTC. This gives the protein CASSPIGQGGEQYF. V gene TRBV7-2 combines with J gene TRBJ2-7; 8 positions agree with TRBD1. Germline assignment: CDR1 SGHTA and CDR2 FQGNSA. Germline trimming cut 5 bases from V and 6 bases from J; bases unmatched to any gene: 9. There are 14 residues in the CDR3.

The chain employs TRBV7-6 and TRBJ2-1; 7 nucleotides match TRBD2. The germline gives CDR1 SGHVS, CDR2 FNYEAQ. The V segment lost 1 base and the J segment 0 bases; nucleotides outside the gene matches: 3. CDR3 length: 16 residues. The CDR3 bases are TGTGCCAGCAGCTTAGTGGGCGGGGGCTCCTACAATGAGCAGTTCTTC. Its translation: CASSLVGGGSYNEQFF.

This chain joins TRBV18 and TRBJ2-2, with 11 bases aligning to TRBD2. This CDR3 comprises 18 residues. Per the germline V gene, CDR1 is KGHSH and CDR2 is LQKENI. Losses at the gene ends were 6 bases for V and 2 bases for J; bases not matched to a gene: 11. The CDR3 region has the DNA TGTGCCAGCTCGCAACCGCCTAGCGGGGGGTTTAACACCGGGGAGCTGTTTTTT. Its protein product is CASSQPPSGGFNTGELFF. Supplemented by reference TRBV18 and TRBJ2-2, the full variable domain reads NAGVMQNPRHLVRRRGQEARLRCSPMKGHSHVYWYRQLPEEGLKFMVYLQKENIIDESGMPKERFSAEFPKEGPSILRIQQVVRGDSAAYFCASSQPPSGGFNTGELFFGEGSRLTVL.

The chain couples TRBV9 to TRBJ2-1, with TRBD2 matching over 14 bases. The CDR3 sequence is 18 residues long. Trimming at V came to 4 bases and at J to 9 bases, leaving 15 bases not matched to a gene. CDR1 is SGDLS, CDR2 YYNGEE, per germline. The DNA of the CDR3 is TGTGCCAGCAGCACTGGGACTAGCGGGAGCAGGGTTGGGAGTGAGCAGTTCTTC. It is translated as CASSTGTSGSRVGSEQFF.

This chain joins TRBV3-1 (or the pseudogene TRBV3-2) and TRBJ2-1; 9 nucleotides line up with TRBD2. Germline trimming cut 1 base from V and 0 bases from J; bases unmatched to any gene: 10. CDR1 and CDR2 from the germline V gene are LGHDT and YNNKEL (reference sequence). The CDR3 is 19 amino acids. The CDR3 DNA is TGTGCCAGCAGCCAAGTAATGCTAGCGGGGACAAGCTCCTACAATGAGCAGTTCTTC. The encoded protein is CASSQVMLAGTSSYNEQFF.

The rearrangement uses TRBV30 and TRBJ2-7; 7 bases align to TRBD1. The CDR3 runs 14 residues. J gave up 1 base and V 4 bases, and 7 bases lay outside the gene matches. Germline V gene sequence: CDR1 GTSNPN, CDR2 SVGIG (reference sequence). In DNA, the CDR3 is TGTGCCTGGAAAAAGCCGGGACAGTCCTACGAGCAGTACTTC. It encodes CAWKKPGQSYEQYF.